Listed below are T cell receptor beta chains from one sample, sequenced in a study of T cell changes during pregnancy in multiple sclerosis. The assay was immunoSEQ multiplex PCR, and TCRdb's table has in-frame clones only and misses some. Of 45,000 to 60,000 clones listed, roughly 94% are singletons. The input for sequencing was CD4+ T cells from peripheral blood mononuclear cells, taken in the second trimester of pregnancy. The source of these receptors is a female donor with multiple sclerosis, enrolled in a pregnancy study. The CDR3 runs from the conserved cysteine through the conserved F or W. D genes are given only for firm matches. Clone sizes are given selectively: once, few, many, or a class where the clone is expanded.

d_gene: NA; j_gene: TRBJ1-2; v_gene: TRBV6-6; len: 12; abundance: once; CDR3nt: TGTGCCAGCTCAGTTACGAACTATGGCTACACCTTC; CDR3aa: CASSVTNYGYTF
d_gene: NA; j_gene: TRBJ2-5; v_gene: TRBV7-2; len: 15; abundance: NA; CDR3nt: TGTGCCAGCAGCTTCATCGGGGATCGGGGAGAGACCCAGTACTTC; CDR3aa: CASSFIGDRGETQYF
d_gene: NA; j_gene: TRBJ1-6; v_gene: TRBV5-4; len: 15; abundance: NA; CDR3nt: TGTGCCAGCAGCTTGCGCCTATTGAATAATTCACCCCTCCACTTT; CDR3aa: CASSLRLLNNSPLHF
d_gene: NA; j_gene: TRBJ1-1; v_gene: TRBV5-5; len: 14; abundance: NA; CDR3nt: TGTGCCAGCAGCTTGGTCTGGACAGCTCTTGAAGCTTTCTTT; CDR3aa: CASSLVWTALEAFF
d_gene: TRBD2; j_gene: TRBJ2-7; v_gene: TRBV7-9; len: 15; abundance: NA; CDR3nt: TGTGCCAGCAGCACCGGGCTAGCGGGTGGAAACGAGCAGTACTTC; CDR3aa: CASSTGLAGGNEQYF
d_gene: TRBD2; j_gene: TRBJ2-5; v_gene: TRBV30; len: 12; abundance: once; CDR3nt: TGTGCCTGGAGCGGGGGGAAAGAGACCCAGTACTTC; CDR3aa: CAWSGGKETQYF
d_gene: TRBD1; j_gene: TRBJ2-7; v_gene: TRBV19; len: 16; abundance: NA; CDR3nt: TGTGCCAGTAGTAAAAGACAGGGAGAGGGCCCCTACGAGCAGTACTTC; CDR3aa: CASSKRQGEGPYEQYF
d_gene: TRBD1; j_gene: TRBJ1-4; v_gene: TRBV5-1; len: 16; abundance: NA; CDR3nt: TGCGCCAGCAGCTTGGGGGGGACAGGGTTAAATGAAAAACTGTTTTTT; CDR3aa: CASSLGGTGLNEKLFF
d_gene: TRBD2; j_gene: TRBJ2-1; v_gene: TRBV5-4; len: 14; abundance: NA; CDR3nt: TGTGCCAGCAGCTTGGGGGGGGGAGGGGCTGAGCAGTTCTTC; CDR3aa: CASSLGGGGAEQFF
d_gene: TRBD1; j_gene: TRBJ2-7; v_gene: TRBV30; len: 16; abundance: once; CDR3nt: TGTGCCTGGACTGTCGAGGGCAGGGGGCCAACCTACGAGCAGTACTTC; CDR3aa: CAWTVEGRGPTYEQYF
d_gene: TRBD2; j_gene: TRBJ2-5; v_gene: TRBV6-1; len: 15; abundance: NA; CDR3nt: TGTGCCAGCAGTGTTAGGCGGGGGGGCCCAGAGACCCAGTACTTC; CDR3aa: CASSVRRGGPETQYF
d_gene: TRBD1; j_gene: TRBJ2-3; v_gene: TRBV28; len: 15; abundance: NA; CDR3nt: TGTGCCAGCAGTCAACCGGGACAGGGCACAGATACGCAGTATTTT; CDR3aa: CASSQPGQGTDTQYF
d_gene: NA; j_gene: TRBJ2-7; v_gene: TRBV30; len: 14; abundance: NA; CDR3nt: TGTGCCTGGTCGACAGGTTACTACTCCTACGAGCAGTACTTC; CDR3aa: CAWSTGYYSYEQYF
d_gene: NA; j_gene: TRBJ1-4; v_gene: TRBV5-1; len: 14; abundance: NA; CDR3nt: TGCGCCAGCAGCGTTGTACCGGGGGATGAAAAACTGTTTTTT; CDR3aa: CASSVVPGDEKLFF
d_gene: NA; j_gene: TRBJ2-5; v_gene: TRBV21-1; len: 15; abundance: NA; CDR3nt: TGTGCCAGCAGCCTGACAGGGGGATTCCAAGAGACCCAGTACTTC; CDR3aa: CASSLTGGFQETQYF
d_gene: TRBD2; j_gene: TRBJ2-1; v_gene: TRBV10-2; len: 17; abundance: NA; CDR3nt: TGCGCCAGCTCTGGACTAGCGGGAGGGTTCTCCTACAATGAGCAGTTCTTC; CDR3aa: CASSGLAGGFSYNEQFF
d_gene: TRBD1; j_gene: TRBJ1-5; v_gene: TRBV6-5; len: 15; abundance: NA; CDR3nt: TGTGCCAGCAGTACCGGGACAGGGGGCAATCAGCCCCAGCATTTT; CDR3aa: CASSTGTGGNQPQHF
d_gene: TRBD1; j_gene: TRBJ2-7; v_gene: TRBV5-1; len: 14; abundance: once; CDR3nt: TGCGCCAGCAGCCCGACAGGGAGCTCCTACGAGCAGTACTTC; CDR3aa: CASSPTGSSYEQYF
d_gene: TRBD1; j_gene: TRBJ1-2; v_gene: TRBV6-1; len: 15; abundance: NA; CDR3nt: TGTGCCAGCAGTGTAGGACAGGGGAGGAGCTATGGCTACACCTTC; CDR3aa: CASSVGQGRSYGYTF
d_gene: NA; j_gene: TRBJ1-4; v_gene: TRBV19; len: 15; abundance: NA; CDR3nt: TGTGCCAGTAGTAATCTCCAGGACAGTAATGAAAAACTGTTTTTT; CDR3aa: CASSNLQDSNEKLFF
d_gene: NA; j_gene: TRBJ2-5; v_gene: TRBV7-2; len: 13; abundance: NA; CDR3nt: TGTGCCAGCAGCTTTCGGACTCCCGGGGCCCAGTACTTC; CDR3aa: CASSFRTPGAQYF
d_gene: TRBD2; j_gene: TRBJ2-2; v_gene: TRBV7-9; len: 19; abundance: NA; CDR3nt: TGTGCCAGCAGCTTCACGGGACTAGCGGGAGGAGCAGCCACCGGGGAGCTGTTTTTT; CDR3aa: CASSFTGLAGGAATGELFF
d_gene: NA; j_gene: TRBJ2-2; v_gene: TRBV14; len: 13; abundance: NA; CDR3nt: TGTGCCAGCAGCTACGGACTAACCGGGGAGCTGTTTTTT; CDR3aa: CASSYGLTGELFF
d_gene: NA; j_gene: TRBJ2-7; v_gene: TRBV4-1; len: 15; abundance: NA; CDR3nt: TGCGCCAGCAGCCAAGTCTTGGGGCTGCCCTACGAGCAGTACTTC; CDR3aa: CASSQVLGLPYEQYF
d_gene: TRBD2; j_gene: TRBJ2-2; v_gene: TRBV11-2; len: 15; abundance: NA; CDR3nt: TGTGCCATCCTACCGGGACTAGCGGGAACCGGGGAGCTGTTTTTT; CDR3aa: CAILPGLAGTGELFF
d_gene: TRBD1; j_gene: TRBJ1-4; v_gene: TRBV28; len: 14; abundance: NA; CDR3nt: TGTGCCAGCAGTTCCGGGACAGGGGGCCTAAAACTGTTTTTT; CDR3aa: CASSSGTGGLKLFF
d_gene: NA; j_gene: TRBJ1-1; v_gene: TRBV14; len: 13; abundance: few; CDR3nt: TGTGCCAGCAGCCTTCACCGGGGCACTGAAGCTTTCTTT; CDR3aa: CASSLHRGTEAFF
d_gene: TRBD1; j_gene: TRBJ1-3; v_gene: TRBV5-1; len: 16; abundance: NA; CDR3nt: TGCGCCAGCAGAGACCGGGACAGGGGCTTTGGAAACACCATATATTTT; CDR3aa: CASRDRDRGFGNTIYF
d_gene: NA; j_gene: TRBJ1-2; v_gene: TRBV2; len: 12; abundance: NA; CDR3nt: TGTGCCAGCAGTGTCAGCGGCTATGGCTACACCTTC; CDR3aa: CASSVSGYGYTF
d_gene: TRBD1; j_gene: TRBJ2-4; v_gene: TRBV7-6; len: 15; abundance: NA; CDR3nt: TGTGCCAGCAGCGCCTCGGGACAGGGGGCGAACATTCAGTACTTC; CDR3aa: CASSASGQGANIQYF
d_gene: NA; j_gene: TRBJ2-1; v_gene: TRBV9; len: 16; abundance: NA; CDR3nt: TGTGCCAGCAGCGCCCGGGTGCTAGGGACTGGAAGTGAGCAGTTCTTC; CDR3aa: CASSARVLGTGSEQFF
d_gene: NA; j_gene: TRBJ2-5; v_gene: TRBV6-6; len: 13; abundance: NA; CDR3nt: TGTGCCAGCAGTTACCAGGGGAGTGAGACCCAGTACTTC; CDR3aa: CASSYQGSETQYF
d_gene: TRBD1; j_gene: TRBJ2-1; v_gene: TRBV9; len: 13; abundance: NA; CDR3nt: TGTGCCAGCAGCGGTGACAGGGCAAATGAGCAGTTCTTC; CDR3aa: CASSGDRANEQFF
d_gene: TRBD1; j_gene: TRBJ1-2; v_gene: TRBV19; len: 13; abundance: NA; CDR3nt: TGTGCCAGTAGTGTAACAGGGGGCTATGGCTACACCTTC; CDR3aa: CASSVTGGYGYTF
d_gene: TRBD2; j_gene: TRBJ2-3; v_gene: TRBV4-1; len: 16; abundance: NA; CDR3nt: TGCGCCAGCAGCCTCGAACTAGCGGGGGTCACGGGTACGCAGTATTTT; CDR3aa: CASSLELAGVTGTQYF
d_gene: NA; j_gene: TRBJ1-2; v_gene: TRBV7-3; len: 14; abundance: NA; CDR3nt: TGTGCCAGCAGCTTAAAGGGAGGCGACTATGGCTACACCTTC; CDR3aa: CASSLKGGDYGYTF
d_gene: TRBD1; j_gene: TRBJ2-7; v_gene: TRBV6-1; len: 14; abundance: NA; CDR3nt: TGTGCCAGCAGAAGGGGGACAGGGACCTACGAGCAGTACTTC; CDR3aa: CASRRGTGTYEQYF
d_gene: NA; j_gene: TRBJ2-3; v_gene: TRBV9; len: 16; abundance: few; CDR3nt: TGTGCCAGCAGCCCTCGGGGAAAACCTAGCACAGATACGCAGTATTTT; CDR3aa: CASSPRGKPSTDTQYF
d_gene: NA; j_gene: TRBJ2-1; v_gene: TRBV11-3; len: 13; abundance: few; CDR3nt: TGTGCCAGCAGCCTAAACTTGTACAATGAGCAGTTCTTC; CDR3aa: CASSLNLYNEQFF
d_gene: TRBD2; j_gene: TRBJ2-7; v_gene: TRBV30; len: 18; abundance: NA; CDR3nt: TGTGCCGCGCAACCTAGCGGGAGGGCCCGACCTAGCTCCTACGAGCAGTACTTC; CDR3aa: CAAQPSGRARPSSYEQYF
d_gene: NA; j_gene: TRBJ1-2; v_gene: TRBV6-1; len: 14; abundance: NA; CDR3nt: TGTGCCAGCAGTGCGACCCAGGGCGTTGAAGGCTACACCTTC; CDR3aa: CASSATQGVEGYTF
d_gene: NA; j_gene: TRBJ2-5; v_gene: TRBV5-1; len: 15; abundance: NA; CDR3nt: TGCGCCAGCAGCGCCCTCGGGGTGGCGGGAGAGACCCAGTACTTC; CDR3aa: CASSALGVAGETQYF
d_gene: TRBD2; j_gene: TRBJ2-2; v_gene: TRBV7-2; len: 16; abundance: NA; CDR3nt: TGTGCCAGCAGCCCCCTGATGAGCGGGGGTGCCGGGGAGCTGTTTTTT; CDR3aa: CASSPLMSGGAGELFF
d_gene: NA; j_gene: TRBJ2-3; v_gene: TRBV18; len: 16; abundance: NA; CDR3nt: TGTGCCAGCTCACCACAGAAGCGGACTAACACAGATACGCAGTATTTT; CDR3aa: CASSPQKRTNTDTQYF
d_gene: TRBD1; j_gene: TRBJ1-2; v_gene: TRBV5-4; len: 16; abundance: NA; CDR3nt: TGTGCCAGCAGCTTTTCCAGTTGGGGACAGGGGCGCGGCTACACCTTC; CDR3aa: CASSFSSWGQGRGYTF
d_gene: TRBD2; j_gene: TRBJ2-1; v_gene: TRBV7-3; len: 15; abundance: NA; CDR3nt: TGTGCCAGCAGCCCCAGCGGGAGGGCCGGCAATGAGCAGTTCTTC; CDR3aa: CASSPSGRAGNEQFF
d_gene: NA; j_gene: TRBJ1-4; v_gene: TRBV7-2; len: 16; abundance: NA; CDR3nt: TGTGCCAGCAGCTTAGGGTCGGGGGGAGTTGGAGAAAAACTGTTTTTT; CDR3aa: CASSLGSGGVGEKLFF
d_gene: TRBD1; j_gene: TRBJ1-3; v_gene: TRBV27; len: 15; abundance: NA; CDR3nt: TGTGCCAGCAGTCTCGGACAGGGGACTGGAAACACCATATATTTT; CDR3aa: CASSLGQGTGNTIYF
d_gene: TRBD2; j_gene: TRBJ2-1; v_gene: TRBV28; len: 17; abundance: NA; CDR3nt: TGTGCCAGCAGTGTGACTAGCGGGAGGGCCTCCTACAATGAGCAGTTCTTC; CDR3aa: CASSVTSGRASYNEQFF
d_gene: NA; j_gene: TRBJ1-5; v_gene: TRBV19; len: 13; abundance: few; CDR3nt: TGTGCCAGTAGTGAGGGTGTGGATCAGCCCCAGCATTTT; CDR3aa: CASSEGVDQPQHF
d_gene: NA; j_gene: TRBJ1-6; v_gene: TRBV27; len: 14; abundance: few; CDR3nt: TGTGCCAGCACCCTCACGGCGGATAATTCACCCCTCCACTTT; CDR3aa: CASTLTADNSPLHF